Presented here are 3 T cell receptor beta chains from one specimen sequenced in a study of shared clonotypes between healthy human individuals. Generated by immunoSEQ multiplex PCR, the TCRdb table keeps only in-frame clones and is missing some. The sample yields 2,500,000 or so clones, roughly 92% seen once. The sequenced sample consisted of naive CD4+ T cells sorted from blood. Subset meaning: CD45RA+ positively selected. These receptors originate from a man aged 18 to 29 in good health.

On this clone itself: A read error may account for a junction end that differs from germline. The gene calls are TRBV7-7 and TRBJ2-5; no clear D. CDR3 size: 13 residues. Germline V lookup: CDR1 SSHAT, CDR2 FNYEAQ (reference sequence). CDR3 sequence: CASSPGYRETQYF. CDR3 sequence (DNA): TGTGCTAGCAGCCCCGGGTACCGGGAGACCCAGTACTTC.

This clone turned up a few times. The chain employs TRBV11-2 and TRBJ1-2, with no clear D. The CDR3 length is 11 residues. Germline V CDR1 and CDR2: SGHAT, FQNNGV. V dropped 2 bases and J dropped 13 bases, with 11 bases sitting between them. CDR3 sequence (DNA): TGTGCCAGCAGCTTATCCTACTCCCGCACCTTC. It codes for CASSLSYSRTF.

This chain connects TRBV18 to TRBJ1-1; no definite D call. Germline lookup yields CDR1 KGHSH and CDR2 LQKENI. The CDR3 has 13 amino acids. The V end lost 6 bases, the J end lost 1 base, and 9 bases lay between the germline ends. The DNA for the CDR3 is TGTGCCAGCTCGTCTAACGAGAACACTGAAGCTTTCTTT. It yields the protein CASSSNENTEAFF.